The 14 T cell receptor beta chains given below trace back to one sample, sequenced in a study of cytomegalovirus exposure and HLA in healthy donors. Researchers ran the PCR with 60 Vbeta and 13 Jbeta primers. The protocol was immunoSEQ multiplex PCR, while the TCRdb copy is restricted to in-frame clones and leaves out a portion. This sample has about 150,000 clones, with nearly 80% found just once. The sample comprised PBMCs. The receptors were sampled from a man aged 25-45 years in good health and CMV-seropositive.

The chain combines TRBV5-1 with TRBJ1-1; D is undetermined. Germline CDR1 SGHRS, CDR2 YFSETQ. Trimming shortened V by 4 bases and J by 4 bases, and 14 bases separated the two germline ends. The CDR3 is 14 residues long. The CDR3 sequence: CASSPGRRGTEAFF. The CDR3 DNA reads as TGCGCCAGCAGCCCGGGCCGGCGGGGCACTGAAGCTTTCTTT.

V is TRBV10-1 and J is TRBJ2-5, with a weak D call TRBD2 (5 bases). The CDR3 sequence is 14 residues long. Between the trimmed V and J ends, which lost 11 bases and 7 bases, there was a span of 23 bases. Germline CDR1 and CDR2: WNHNN and SYGVQD (reference sequence). The CDR3: CAGTTRVTEGTQYF. Here the CDR3 DNA reads TGCGCCGGCACTACTAGAGTAACCGAGGGGACCCAGTACTTC.

The CDR3 loop reads CATSRGAQGSSYEQYF. The CDR3 DNA follows: TGTGCCACCAGCAGAGGGGCGCAGGGCAGCTCCTACGAGCAGTACTTC. The V call is TRBV15, the J call TRBJ2-7, with D possibly TRBD1 on 5 matching bases. The germline gives CDR1 LNHNV, CDR2 YYDKDF (reference sequence). The CDR3 totals 16 residues. The V end lost 1 base, the J end lost 0 bases, and 13 bases lay between the germline ends.

The CDR3 is CASSSTGGEQYF. CDR3 DNA: TGTGCCAGCTCATCGACAGGGGGCGAGCAGTACTTC. The chain uses TRBV18 and TRBJ2-7, with TRBD1 matching 9 bases. CDR3 length: 12 amino acids. Unmatched junction bases numbered 2, after V lost 5 bases and J lost 6 bases. Germline values: CDR1 KGHSH, CDR2 LQKENI.

The V and J genes are TRBV9 and TRBJ2-5; 7 bases are a match to TRBD2. Germline V gene data show CDR1 as SGDLS and CDR2 as YYNGEE. CDR3 length equals 14 residues. V lost 3 bases to trimming and J lost 9 bases; unmatched junction nucleotides: 11. The CDR3 here is CASSAPGLLEAQYF. CDR3 nucleotide sequence: TGTGCCAGCAGCGCCCCGGGACTACTGGAGGCCCAGTACTTC.

The chain recombines TRBV5-1 with TRBJ1-4; TRBD1 is a possible D gene (5 bases). The CDR3 is 14 residues long. Germline V gene sequence: CDR1 SGHRS, CDR2 YFSETQ. The V end was cut by 5 bases, the J end by 4 bases, with 12 bases between. The CDR3 spells CASRPGRGNEKLFF. CDR3 in DNA: TGCGCCAGCAGGCCCGGTAGGGGTAATGAAAAACTGTTTTTT. Looking up the rest from reference TRBV5-1 and TRBJ1-4 gives the full variable domain: KAGVTQTPRYLIKTRGQQVTLSCSPISGHRSVSWYQQTPGQGLQFLFEYFSETQRNKGNFPGRFSGRQFSNSRSEMNVSTLELGDSALYLCASRPGRGNEKLFFGSGTQLSVL.

The genes are TRBV30 and TRBJ1-5, with D hard to call. CDR3 length equals 15 residues. Germline-derived CDR1 and CDR2 are GTSNPN and SVGIG (reference sequence). V lost 0 bases, J lost 3 bases, and 12 bases lay in between. The CDR3 loop reads CAWSVLNGVNQPQHF. In DNA form, the CDR3 reads TGTGCCTGGAGTGTACTTAACGGGGTCAATCAGCCCCAGCATTTT.

This clone occurred a few times. The gene calls are TRBV27 and TRBJ2-1, with TRBD2 identical over 10 bases. Trimming at V came to 3 bases and at J to 5 bases, leaving 4 bases not matched to a gene. This CDR3 region has 15 residues. Per the germline V gene, CDR1 is MNHEY and CDR2 is SMNVEV (reference sequence). Here the CDR3 reads CASSFSSGGDNEQFF. In DNA form, the CDR3 reads TGTGCCAGCAGTTTCTCTAGCGGGGGTGACAATGAGCAGTTCTTC.

At least ten counts were recorded for this clone. The rearrangement links TRBV6-1 to TRBJ1-5; TRBD1 might be the D (5 bases). Between the trimmed V and J ends, which lost 5 bases and 2 bases, there was a span of 13 bases. CDR3 length: 15 residues. From germline, CDR1 is MNHNS and CDR2 SASEGT. CDR3 residues: CASSHPGGGNQPQHF. The DNA of the CDR3 is TGTGCCAGCAGTCACCCGGGGGGAGGCAATCAGCCCCAGCATTTT.

This sequence joins TRBV23-1 and TRBJ2-1, with D perhaps TRBD1 (6 bases). TRBV23-1 carries the ORF label, with uncertain function. The V gene lost 0 bases and the J gene lost 10 bases, with 28 bases spanning the gap. The CDR3 is 19 residues long. The CDR3, as DNA: TGCGCCAGCAGTCAATCGGGGTACAGGGATTTGGAATTAATGGAGGAGCAGTTCTTC. Translated: CASSQSGYRDLELMEEQFF.

V and J are TRBV5-6 and TRBJ2-3; no definite D call. Germline V gene lookup returns CDR1 SGHDT and CDR2 YYEEEE. This CDR3 has 15 amino acids. V was clipped by 3 bases and J by 2 bases, with 13 bases between them. The CDR3: CASSWANTYTDTQYF. CDR3 nucleotides: TGTGCCAGCAGCTGGGCTAATACCTACACAGATACGCAGTATTTT.

This clone was recorded once. This same CDR3 is encoded by further DNA sequences in the sample. V gene TRBV7-9 combines with J gene TRBJ1-1; 9 nucleotides agree with TRBD1. Germline lookup yields CDR1 SEHNR and CDR2 FQNEAQ (reference sequence). There are 14 residues in the CDR3. The V and J ends lost 3 bases and 2 bases, in that order; junction bases with no gene match: 1. This chain's CDR3 is CASSLGQGNTEAFF. CDR3 in DNA: TGTGCCAGCAGCTTGGGACAGGGTAACACTGAAGCTTTCTTT. The full variable domain, its missing parts supplied by reference TRBV7-9 and TRBJ1-1, is DTGVSQNPRHKITKRGQNVTFRCDPISEHNRLYWYRQTLGQGPEFLTYFQNEAQLEKSRLLSDRFSAERPKGSFSTLEIQRTEQGDSAMYLCASSLGQGNTEAFFGQGTRLTVV.

This clone was recorded a few times. The chain links TRBV7-2 to TRBJ1-2; no firm D call. In germline, CDR1 is SGHTA, CDR2 FQGNSA. The V gene lost 5 bases and the J gene lost 1 base, with 8 bases spanning the gap. CDR3 length equals 13 residues. The CDR3 sequence is CASSPQVNYGYTF. CDR3 coding DNA: TGTGCCAGCAGCCCCCAGGTTAACTATGGCTACACCTTC.

The V call is TRBV4-2, the J call TRBJ1-5; no reliable D call. CDR1 LGHNA and CDR2 YNFKEQ come from the germline V gene. The germline V and J ends were trimmed by 0 bases and 5 bases, with 5 bases remaining between them. This CDR3 has 13 residues. The CDR3 is CASSQDKYQPQHF. The CDR3 DNA sequence: TGTGCCAGCAGCCAAGATAAATATCAGCCCCAGCATTTT.